This T cell receptor beta chain was sequenced for a study of relationships among human T cell subsets (dated by TCRdb to about 2010). Turning to the overall study: The study sequenced eight distinct T cell populations from blood: pan T, CD8 cytotoxic, regulatory, Th1, Th2, naive plus transitional, activated and memory cells. Results the study describes overall, beyond this receptor: Over 60% of CD8+ cytotoxic sequences were found to belong to clones with over 100 reads, whereas few such clones were observed in the regulatory and Th2 subsets. Substantial CDR3 sharing among Th1, Th2 and regulatory T cells was interpreted as suggesting stochastic cell fate choices. V, D and J usage, CDR3 length and N-nucleotide additions showed no statistically significant differences among the seven subsets. The bead-based sorting could not exclude a CD4+CD8+ double-positive population.

The protocol used for the library was multiplex PCR. Data came from a 454 GS FLX. TCR alpha and beta CDR3 regions were amplified from mRNA by semiquantitative ARM-PCR. In ARM-PCR, tagged nested gene-specific primers were applied first, and communal superprimers then carried out the exponential amplification. Nested primers were removed by exonuclease before the second amplification round on first-round PCR products. Sequencing of the amplicons was performed on the 454 platform, which allows millions of DNA fragments to be sequenced rapidly without cloning bias. A read mappable to both V and J germline segments was defined as an effective read. In the paper's pipeline: IRmap was used to assign reads to germline V, D and J segments, relying on pyromap, a Smith-Waterman modification adapted to 454 sequencing errors. D-beta assignments were filtered using cutoffs set at the 99th percentile of alignment scores from simulated random sequences. The amino acids between the conserved V-segment Y[YFLI]C motif and the J-segment [FW]GXGT motif were defined as CDR3. A compound Poisson process model, previously applied to large-scale EST data, was used to estimate repertoire diversity. A procedure for detecting cross-contamination was used to argue that the shared CDR3s did not come from sample contamination. The raw public reads went through TCRdb reprocessing: fastp at Q25, MiXCR clone calling, in-frame beta chains kept. Rows matching on CDR3 protein sequence are summarized as one entry with the most common DNA and genes. TCRdb's processing, not the study's, gives the V and J calls here. Recorded for this sample are some 10,000 distinct CDR3 sequences; roughly 54% of them occurred a single time. The ten largest clones add up to about 5.7% of the sample.

V trim: 6 bases; J trim: 4 bases; unmatched bases: 10. The germline V gene sets CDR1 to MDHEN and CDR2 to SYDVKM. The CDR3 spans 16 residues, from the cysteine through the phenylalanine. The sequence is cut down to CDR3 DNA, 48 bases in frame from base 1. For this clonotype: There is no known antigen for this receptor. Nothing much larger sits one base from this clone, and base qualities are not available.

From the CD45RA-negative fraction, anti-CD45RO beads were used to select memory T cells as CD45RA-RO+ cells. Miltenyi superparamagnetic beads coated with subset-specific monoclonal antibodies were used to isolate the T cell subsets. Peripheral blood was used as the source from which all T cell populations were isolated. Whole blood was subjected to Ficoll separation to obtain mononuclear cells, from which monocytes were subsequently depleted using anti-CD14 microbeads. Right after isolation, the cell populations were resuspended in RNAprotect reagent. The chain is made from TRBV28 and TRBJ1-3, and 9 junctional nucleotides match TRBD1. This clonotype was obtained from a man aged 35 to 55 in good health. The sequenced material came from memory T cells sorted from blood. The cell subset or site label for this specimen denotes: CD45RA-RO+ memory T cells. The CDR3 sequence is CASSKIGTGRGNTIYF. The nucleotides read TGTGCCAGCAGCAAGATCGGGACAGGGCGAGGAAACACCATATATTTT.